The clone carrying this TCR beta chain was found once. The entry originates in a study of OX40 agonist ivuxolimab in advanced cancers. Per germline, CDR1 SNHLY and CDR2 FYNNEI. After removal of 0 bases from V and 4 bases from J, the junction contained 4 bases not matched to a gene. The CDR3 sequence is 15 residues long. Assay used: immunoSEQ multiplex PCR; TCRdb lists only in-frame clones, some missing. The sample has tens of thousands of clones; roughly nine tenths are singletons. The chain employs TRBV2 and TRBJ1-2; 8 bases map to TRBD1. The sequence derives from an adult with an advanced solid tumor such as melanoma, head and neck, liver or kidney cancer. This material consisted of CD4+ or CD8+ T cells sorted from blood, taken in a trial of the OX40 agonist ivuxolimab. The CDR3: CASSEAAGGGYGYTF. CDR3 sequence (DNA): TGTGCCAGCAGTGAAGCGGCAGGGGGCGGCTATGGCTACACCTTC.